This TCR beta chain is drawn from a study of graft-versus-host responses after intestinal transplantation. Study-wide background: The whole recipient group had anti-thymocyte globulin induction followed by tacrolimus and steroids for two to four years. Study conclusions and caveats: Graft-donor T cell macrochimerism coincided with high graft-versus-host to host-versus-graft clonal ratios in allografts. GvH clones appeared in recipient marrow, some first in ileum or blood.

Turning to this clone: Its cognate antigen is unknown.

The protocol was immunoSEQ multiplex PCR, while the TCRdb copy is restricted to in-frame clones and leaves out a portion. The sample contains about 83,000 clones, roughly 89% of which appear only once. There are 18 residues in the CDR3. V shed 0 bases and J 4 bases; nucleotides not matched to a gene: 10. Germline V gene sequence: CDR1 SGDLS, CDR2 YYNGEE. The receptor was isolated from a human donor who received an intestinal transplant. The source material was unstimulated CD4+ T cells sorted from spleen or lymph node cells, sampled before intestinal transplant. The chain uses TRBV9 and TRBJ2-1, with TRBD2 identical over 10 bases. This CDR3 reads CASSVGTWTSGQYNEQFF. The CDR3 DNA is TGTGCCAGCAGCGTAGGGACTTGGACTAGCGGACAATACAATGAGCAGTTCTTC.